This section outlines one T cell receptor beta chain sequence together with its context. Its antigen remains unidentified. Base qualities are not at hand, and no much larger clone is one base apart. V and J are truncated by 0 bases and 1 base respectively, leaving an intervening sequence of 10 bases. Based on the germline V gene (reference sequence), the CDR1 and CDR2 sequences are MNHEY and SMNVEV. The CDR3 spans 15 residues, from the cysteine through the phenylalanine. Solely the CDR3 DNA is kept, with 45 bases framed from the first base. To sequence the TCRbeta CDR3 region, genomic DNA was isolated from the sorted cells. The immunoSEQ Assay was used to sequence the TCRbeta CDR3 regions. What TCRdb holds here is the immuneACCESS table cut down to in-frame rearrangements. Part of the clones is not present; checked against another copy, under half of the missing clones reflect an unresolved V gene, and the others are unexplained. This sample is represented by around 56,000 clones; around nine tenths of them were singletons. The ten largest clones add up to about 1% of the sample.

The trial excluded patients who had a history of autoimmune disease or who were on systemic immunosuppression. In every dose cohort, peripheral blood was drawn for TCR sequencing at baseline, cycle 4 day 1, and cycle 7 day 1. Samples came from an open-label, multicenter, first-in-human phase I dose-escalation trial of ivuxolimab. The trial enrolled adults with locally advanced or metastatic head and neck squamous cell, hepatocellular, melanoma or renal cell carcinoma. Before TCR sequencing, CD4+ T cells and CD8+ T cells from peripheral blood were sorted into separate populations. This entry belongs to a study of OX40 agonist ivuxolimab in advanced cancers. The study in broad terms: Ivuxolimab, which targeted the costimulatory receptor OX40 (CD134), was an agonistic, fully human IgG2 monoclonal antibody. Intravenous ivuxolimab was administered to patients every 2 weeks at six dose levels: 0.01, 0.1, 0.3, 1.5, 3 and 10 mg/kg. Among the roughly 54 dose-escalation patients, some 20 had hepatocellular carcinoma, roughly 15 melanoma, 9 renal cell carcinoma and 9 head and neck cancer. In the dose-escalation cohort, 82.7% of patients were male, and the mean age was approximately 60 years, with a range of roughly 20 to 85. Patients were allowed to have had prior anti-PD-1, anti-PD-L1 or anti-CTLA-4 therapy, and approximately 41% of the dose-escalation patients had previously received checkpoint inhibitors. Partial responses occurred in three dose-escalation patients, of whom one had hepatocellular carcinoma and two had cutaneous melanoma. The point of sequencing TCRbeta in the periphery was to test whether ivuxolimab changed TCR sequence diversity and drove clonal T-cell expansion. The paper describes the monotherapy dose-escalation part (N = 52 patients) of the phase I trial of ivuxolimab. What the work shows at the level of the full study, not this receptor alone: In the 0.1-3.0 mg/kg groups, partial responders had among the lowest normalized peripheral clonal expansion, particularly in CD8+ T cells. Antigen specificity was not determined for the clonally expanded peripheral T cells. At doses of 0.1 to 3.0 mg/kg, clonal expansion of both CD4+ and CD8+ blood T cells was observed from baseline to week 6. Low levels of normalized T-cell clonal expansion were also shown by some nonresponding patients. After ivuxolimab, CD8+ T cells had more expanded clones than CD4+ T cells on average.

The rearrangement joined TRBV27 to TRBJ2-7; the D gene is not confidently resolved. The specimen comprised CD4+ or CD8+ T cells sorted from blood, sampled in a trial of the OX40 agonist ivuxolimab. The receptor comes from an adult with an advanced solid tumor such as melanoma, head and neck, liver or kidney cancer. The nucleotide sequence reads as follows: TGTGCCAGCAGTTTATCCGAGGACCGTTCCTACGAGCAGTACTTC. This codes for CASSLSEDRSYEQYF.